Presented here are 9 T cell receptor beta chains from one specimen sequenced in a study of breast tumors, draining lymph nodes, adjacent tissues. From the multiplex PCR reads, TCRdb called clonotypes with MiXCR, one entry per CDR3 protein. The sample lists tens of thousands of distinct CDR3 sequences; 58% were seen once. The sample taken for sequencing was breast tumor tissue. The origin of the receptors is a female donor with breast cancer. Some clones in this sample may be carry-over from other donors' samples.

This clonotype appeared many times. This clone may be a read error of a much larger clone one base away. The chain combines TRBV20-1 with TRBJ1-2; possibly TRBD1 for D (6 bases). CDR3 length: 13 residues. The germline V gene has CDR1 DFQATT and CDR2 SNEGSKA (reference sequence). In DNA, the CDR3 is TGCAGTGCTAGTCAAGGGGGAGTTTATGCCTACACCTTC. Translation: CSASQGGVYAYTF.

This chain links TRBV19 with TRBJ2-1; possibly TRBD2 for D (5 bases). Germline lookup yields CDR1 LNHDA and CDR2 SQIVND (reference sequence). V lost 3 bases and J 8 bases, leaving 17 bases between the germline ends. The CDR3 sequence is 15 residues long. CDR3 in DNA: TGTGCCAGTAGTATTAGCGTCCTGAGGGTCTATGAGCAGTTCTTC. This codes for CASSISVLRVYEQFF.

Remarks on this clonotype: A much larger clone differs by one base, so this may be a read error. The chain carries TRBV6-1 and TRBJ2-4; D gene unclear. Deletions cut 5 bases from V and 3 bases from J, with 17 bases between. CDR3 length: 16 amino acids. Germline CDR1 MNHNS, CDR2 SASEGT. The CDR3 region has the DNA TGTGCCAGCAGTCATCCAATACACCCGATCAAAAACATTCAGTACTTC. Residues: CASSHPIHPIKNIQYF.

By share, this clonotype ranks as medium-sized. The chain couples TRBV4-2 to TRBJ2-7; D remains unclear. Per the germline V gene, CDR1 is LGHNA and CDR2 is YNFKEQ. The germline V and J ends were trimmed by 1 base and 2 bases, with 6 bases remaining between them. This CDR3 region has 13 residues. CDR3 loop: CASSQVGAYEQYF. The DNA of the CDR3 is TGTGCCAGCAGCCAAGTTGGCGCCTACGAGCAGTACTTC.

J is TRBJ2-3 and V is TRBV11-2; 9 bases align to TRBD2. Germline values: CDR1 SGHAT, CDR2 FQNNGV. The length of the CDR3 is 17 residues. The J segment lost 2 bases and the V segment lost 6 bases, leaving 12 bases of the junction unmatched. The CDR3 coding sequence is TGTGCCAGCAGTAAAGGTATCGGACTAGCGTCCACAGATACGCAGTATTTT. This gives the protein CASSKGIGLASTDTQYF.

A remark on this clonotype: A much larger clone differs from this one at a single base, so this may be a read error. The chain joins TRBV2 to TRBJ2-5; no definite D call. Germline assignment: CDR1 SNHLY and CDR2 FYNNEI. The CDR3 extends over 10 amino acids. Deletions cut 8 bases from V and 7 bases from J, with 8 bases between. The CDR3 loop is CASGPGTQYF. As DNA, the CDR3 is TGTGCCAGCGGGCCGGGGACCCAGTACTTC.

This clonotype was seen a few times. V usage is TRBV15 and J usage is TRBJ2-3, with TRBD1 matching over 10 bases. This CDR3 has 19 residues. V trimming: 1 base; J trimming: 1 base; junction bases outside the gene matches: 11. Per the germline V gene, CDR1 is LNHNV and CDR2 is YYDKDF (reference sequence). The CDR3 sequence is CATSRGETGGDRGTDTQYF. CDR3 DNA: TGTGCCACCAGCAGAGGCGAGACAGGGGGCGACCGTGGCACAGATACGCAGTATTTT.

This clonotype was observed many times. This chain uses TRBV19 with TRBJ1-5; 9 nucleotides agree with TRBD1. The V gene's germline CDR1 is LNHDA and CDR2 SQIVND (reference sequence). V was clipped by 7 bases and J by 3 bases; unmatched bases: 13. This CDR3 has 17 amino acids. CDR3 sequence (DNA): TGTGCCAGTACCCCCGGGACAGGGATTTCGAACAATCAGCCCCAGCATTTT. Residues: CASTPGTGISNNQPQHF. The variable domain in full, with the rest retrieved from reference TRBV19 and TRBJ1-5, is DGGITQSPKYLFRKEGQNVTLSCEQNLNHDAMYWYRQDPGQGLRLIYYSQIVNDFQKGDIAEGYSVSREKKESFPLTVTSAQKNPTAFYLCASTPGTGISNNQPQHFGDGTRLSIL.

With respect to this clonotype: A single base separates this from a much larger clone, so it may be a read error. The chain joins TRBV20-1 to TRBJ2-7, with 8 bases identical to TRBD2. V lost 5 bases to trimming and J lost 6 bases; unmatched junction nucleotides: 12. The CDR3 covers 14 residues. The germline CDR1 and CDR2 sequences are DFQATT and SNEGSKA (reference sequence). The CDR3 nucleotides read TGCAGTGCTGGAGGACCAGCGGGAGAGTCCGAGCAGTACTTC. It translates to CSAGGPAGESEQYF.